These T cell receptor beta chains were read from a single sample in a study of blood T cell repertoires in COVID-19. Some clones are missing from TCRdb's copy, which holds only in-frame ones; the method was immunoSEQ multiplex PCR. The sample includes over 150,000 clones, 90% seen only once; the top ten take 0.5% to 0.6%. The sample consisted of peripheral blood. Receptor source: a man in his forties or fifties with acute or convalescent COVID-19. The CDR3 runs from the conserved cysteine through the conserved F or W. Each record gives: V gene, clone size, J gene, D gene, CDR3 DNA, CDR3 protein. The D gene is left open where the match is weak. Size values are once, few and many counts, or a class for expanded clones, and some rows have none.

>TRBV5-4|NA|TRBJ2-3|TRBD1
TGTGCCAGCAACCAACAGGGGAGCACAGATACGCAGTATTTT
CASNQQGSTDTQYF
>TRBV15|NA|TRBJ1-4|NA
TGTGCCACCAGCAGAGATCCAGCAGCCCGAGGAGAAAAACTGTTTTTT
CATSRDPAARGEKLFF
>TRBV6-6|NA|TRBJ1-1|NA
TGTGCCAGCAGTTACGGACAGAGAAACACTGAAGCTTTCTTT
CASSYGQRNTEAFF
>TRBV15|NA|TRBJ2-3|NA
TGTGCCACCAGCAGAGGGTTGGCAGCGAGAGATACGCAGTATTTT
CATSRGLAARDTQYF
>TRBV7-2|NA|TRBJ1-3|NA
TGTGCCAGCAGCTTAGCGCCCCTCAGTTCCCCTGGAAACACCATATATTTT
CASSLAPLSSPGNTIYF
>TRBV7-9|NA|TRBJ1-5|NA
TGTGCCAGCAGCAACACCGGACAGCGCAATCAGCCCCAGCATTTT
CASSNTGQRNQPQHF
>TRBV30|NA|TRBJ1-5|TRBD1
TGTGCCTGGAGTGGACAGGGAAGTCAGCCCCAGCATTTT
CAWSGQGSQPQHF
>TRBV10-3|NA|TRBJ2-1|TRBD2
TGTGCCATCAGTGTCGGTCGGACTAGCGGGTCCAATGAGCAGTTCTTC
CAISVGRTSGSNEQFF
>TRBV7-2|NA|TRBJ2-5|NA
TGTGCCAGCAGCTATCAGGAGACCCAGTACTTC
CASSYQETQYF
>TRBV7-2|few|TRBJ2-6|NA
TGTGCCAGCAGCGAACAGGCGGGGGCCAACGTCCTGACTTTC
CASSEQAGANVLTF
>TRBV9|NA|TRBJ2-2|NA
TGTGCCAGCAGCGTACCCCAGGGGACCTACACCGGGGAGCTGTTTTTT
CASSVPQGTYTGELFF
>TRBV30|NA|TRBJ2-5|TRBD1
TGTGCCTGGAGTGTCGCCGGGACAGCCCAAGAGACCCAGTACTTC
CAWSVAGTAQETQYF
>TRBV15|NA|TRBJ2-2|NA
TGTGCCACCAGCAGAGTTCCTCCCGGAGACCTCGGGGAGCTGTTTTTT
CATSRVPPGDLGELFF
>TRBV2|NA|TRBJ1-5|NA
TGTGCCAGCAGTGGCGGGCAGGCACCTAATCAGCCCCAGCATTTT
CASSGGQAPNQPQHF
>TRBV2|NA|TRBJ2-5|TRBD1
TGTGCCAGCAGTGAAAGTCTAGGACAGGGGGAGGAGACCCAGTACTTC
CASSESLGQGEETQYF
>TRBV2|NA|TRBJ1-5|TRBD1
TGTGCCAGCAGTGAAGGGACAGGCGATCAGCCCCAGCATTTT
CASSEGTGDQPQHF
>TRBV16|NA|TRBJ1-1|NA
TGTGCCAGCAGCCATCCATACTGGCTTTCGGCAGGGGAAGGGAACACTGAAGCTTTCTTT
CASSHPYWLSAGEGNTEAFF
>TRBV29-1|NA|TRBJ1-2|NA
TGCAGCGTTGAAGATCTTAATGGCAAGAACTATGGCTACACCTTC
CSVEDLNGKNYGYTF
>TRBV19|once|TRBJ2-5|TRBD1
TGTGCCAGTAGGGGCAGGGGGCGAGAGACCCAGTACTTC
CASRGRGRETQYF
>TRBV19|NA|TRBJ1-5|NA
TGTGCCAGTAGTCTCGTCCTCGTGCAGCCCCAGCATTTT
CASSLVLVQPQHF
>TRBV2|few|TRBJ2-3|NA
TGTGCCAGCACTAGACAGACCACAGATACGCAGTATTTT
CASTRQTTDTQYF
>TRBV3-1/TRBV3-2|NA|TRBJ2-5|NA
TGTGCCAGCAGCCAAGACAGAATCCAAGAGACCCAGTACTTC
CASSQDRIQETQYF
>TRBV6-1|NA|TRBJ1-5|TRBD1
TGTGCCAGCAGTGAAAGGGGGCGGGGGGGCTCGAATCAGCCCCAGCATTTT
CASSERGRGGSNQPQHF
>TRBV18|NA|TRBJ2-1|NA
TGTGCCAGCTCACCGAGGGCCGAAAATGAGCAGTTCTTC
CASSPRAENEQFF
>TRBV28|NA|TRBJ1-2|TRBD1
TGTGCCAGCAGGCAGGGGGTCGACTATGGCTACACCTTC
CASRQGVDYGYTF
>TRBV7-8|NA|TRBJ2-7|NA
TGTGCCAGCAGATTAGGGTACTCGAGCTACGAGCAGTACTTC
CASRLGYSSYEQYF
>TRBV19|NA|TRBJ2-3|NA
TGTGCCAGTAGTAGGCGGACAGAAATTCCAGATACGCAGTATTTT
CASSRRTEIPDTQYF
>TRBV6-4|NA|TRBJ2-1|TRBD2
TGTGCCAGCAGTGACGAGACTAGCGGGAGAAATGAGCAGTTCTTC
CASSDETSGRNEQFF
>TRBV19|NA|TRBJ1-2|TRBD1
TGTGCCAGTAGTAGGGGACAGTCCGCCTATGGCTACACCTTC
CASSRGQSAYGYTF
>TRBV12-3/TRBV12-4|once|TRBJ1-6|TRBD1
TGTGCCAGCAGCCCGGGACAGGCATCACCCCTCCACTTT
CASSPGQASPLHF
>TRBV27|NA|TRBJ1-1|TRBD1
TGTGCCAGCAGTCCCAGAGGGGGCTACATGAACACTGAAGCTTTCTTT
CASSPRGGYMNTEAFF
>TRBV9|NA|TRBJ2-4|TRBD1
TGTGCCAGCAGCCCAACAGGGGGCTTAGCCAAAAACATTCAGTACTTC
CASSPTGGLAKNIQYF
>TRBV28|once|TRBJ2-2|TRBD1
TGTGCCAGCAGTCGCTCACAGGGGGCTCGGAACACCGGGGAGCTGTTTTTT
CASSRSQGARNTGELFF
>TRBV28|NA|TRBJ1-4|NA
TGTGCCAGCAGTTCACAGGGTTTAATGAGAGGTGGGGTTTTT
CASSSQGLMRGGVF
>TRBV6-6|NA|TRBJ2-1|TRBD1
TGTGCCAGCAGTGAGCGACAGGGCCACAATGAGCAGTTCTTC
CASSERQGHNEQFF
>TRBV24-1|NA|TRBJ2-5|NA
TGTGCCACCAGTGATATCTCAGGCTCCCAGTACTTC
CATSDISGSQYF
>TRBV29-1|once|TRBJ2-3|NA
TGCAGCGTTGAGGGGGCGGGCACAGATACGCAGTATTTT
CSVEGAGTDTQYF
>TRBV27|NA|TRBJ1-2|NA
TGTGCCAGCAGTTTATCGATACAGGCAAAGGGCTACACCTTC
CASSLSIQAKGYTF
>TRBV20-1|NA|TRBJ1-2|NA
TGCAGTGCTAAGGGGGACTATGGCTACACCTTC
CSAKGDYGYTF
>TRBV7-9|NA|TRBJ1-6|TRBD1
TGTGCCAGCAGCCAGACAGGGGGCCTTAATTCACCCCTCCACTTT
CASSQTGGLNSPLHF
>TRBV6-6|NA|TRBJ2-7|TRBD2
TGTGCCAGCAGTGGGGAGGGGCGATACGAGCAGTACTTC
CASSGEGRYEQYF
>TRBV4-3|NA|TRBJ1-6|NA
TGCGCCAGCAGCCAAGACCGCCGTAGGAGCAATTCACCCCTCCACTTT
CASSQDRRRSNSPLHF
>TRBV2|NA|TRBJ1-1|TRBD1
TGTGCCAGCAGCGCCGACAGGGGGGGAGCTTTCTTT
CASSADRGGAFF
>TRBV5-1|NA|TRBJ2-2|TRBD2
TGCGCCAGCAGCTTTAGTAGCGGGAGGGTCACCGGGGAGCTGTTTTTT
CASSFSSGRVTGELFF
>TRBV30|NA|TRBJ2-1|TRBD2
TGTGCCTGGAGCTCTAGCGGGGGGGCGAATGAGCAGTTCTTC
CAWSSSGGANEQFF
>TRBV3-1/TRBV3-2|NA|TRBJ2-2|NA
TGTGCCAGCAGCCAATTTACCGACTTGCGGAACACCGGGGAGCTGTTTTTT
CASSQFTDLRNTGELFF
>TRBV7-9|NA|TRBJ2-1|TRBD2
TGTGCCAGCAGCGGACTAGCGGGGGGCCTCAATGAGCAGTTCTTC
CASSGLAGGLNEQFF
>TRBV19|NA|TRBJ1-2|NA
TGTGCCAGTAGCCCCATCCCTGCGGGGCTCGCTGGCTACACCTTC
CASSPIPAGLAGYTF